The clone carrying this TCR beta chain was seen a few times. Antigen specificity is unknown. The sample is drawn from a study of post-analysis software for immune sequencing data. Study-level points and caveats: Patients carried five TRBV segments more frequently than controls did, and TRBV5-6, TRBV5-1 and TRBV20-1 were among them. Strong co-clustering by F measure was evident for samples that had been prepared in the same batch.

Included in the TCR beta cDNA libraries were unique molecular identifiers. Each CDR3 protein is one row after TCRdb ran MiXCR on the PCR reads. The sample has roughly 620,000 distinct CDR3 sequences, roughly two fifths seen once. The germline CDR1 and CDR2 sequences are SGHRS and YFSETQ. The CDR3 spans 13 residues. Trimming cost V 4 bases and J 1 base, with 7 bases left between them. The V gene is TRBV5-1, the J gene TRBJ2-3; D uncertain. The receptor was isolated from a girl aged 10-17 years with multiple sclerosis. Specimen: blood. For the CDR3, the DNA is TGCGCCAGCAGCGAGTCTGGCACAGATACGCAGTATTTT. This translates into CASSESGTDTQYF.